This T cell receptor beta chain was sequenced in a study of blood T cells in healthy people across ages. The authors ran a second PCR of about 7 to 11 cycles using a sample-barcoded 5' primer and a J-beta primer mix. TCRdb re-analysed the 5' RACE reads in MiXCR, keeping a single row per CDR3 protein. The sample consists of 1.5 million to 2 million distinct CDR3 sequences, approximately 40% of them appearing once. Germline V CDR1 and CDR2: DFQATT, SNEGSKA (reference sequence). The length of the CDR3 is 16 residues. Sample donors were healthy Caucasian individuals that came from Russia, aged about 6 to 100. Worth noting for this clonotype: A junction boundary mismatches the germline segment, possibly from a read error.

Sequenced material: blood. The rearrangement joins TRBV20-1 to TRBJ1-4, with a weak D call TRBD1 (6 bases). This TCR was sampled from a human donor in good health. For the CDR3, the DNA is TGCAGTGCTAAGGAGGGGGGTCGCCCAACCAATGAAAAACTGTTTTTT. Translated: CSAKEGGRPTNEKLFF.